The rows below give T cell receptor beta chains drawn from one sample of a study of cytotoxic CD8 clonotypes in ibrutinib-treated CLL. TCRdb's table, derived via immunoSEQ multiplex PCR, lists solely in-frame clones and lacks some. The sample records about 300,000 clones, around 76% being singletons. Source: PBMCs, taken at disease progression, from a patient treated with ibrutinib. The source is a human donor with chronic lymphocytic leukemia. The CDR3 runs from the conserved cysteine through the conserved F or W. Each record gives: V gene, J gene, CDR3 protein.

>TRBV4-3|TRBJ1-1
CASSQEGAPEAFF
>TRBV5-6|TRBJ1-1
CASSLSGQRGLAFF
>TRBV6-5|TRBJ1-4
CASQGGEKLFF
>TRBV6-5|TRBJ1-1
CASSVLGTEAFF
>TRBV10-3|TRBJ1-5
CAISDPDRGGGQPQHF
>TRBV5-6|TRBJ2-1
CASSFGQGYNEQFF
>TRBV7-2|TRBJ2-7
CASSYRGGTGTYEQYF
>TRBV7-9|TRBJ2-1
CASNGGRSYNEQFF
>TRBV29-1|TRBJ1-2
CSVVAGVGYTF
>TRBV6-5|TRBJ1-2
CASSGNRVFYGYTF
>TRBV4-1|TRBJ2-1
CASSQDRFWGRDSYNEQFF
>TRBV29-1|TRBJ2-1
CSVEVAVRIYNEQFF
>TRBV10-3|TRBJ1-1
CAISESGAMNTEAFF
>TRBV23-1|TRBJ1-6
CASSQSIQGWNSPLHF
>TRBV28|TRBJ2-7
CASSPSRRGLSYEQYF